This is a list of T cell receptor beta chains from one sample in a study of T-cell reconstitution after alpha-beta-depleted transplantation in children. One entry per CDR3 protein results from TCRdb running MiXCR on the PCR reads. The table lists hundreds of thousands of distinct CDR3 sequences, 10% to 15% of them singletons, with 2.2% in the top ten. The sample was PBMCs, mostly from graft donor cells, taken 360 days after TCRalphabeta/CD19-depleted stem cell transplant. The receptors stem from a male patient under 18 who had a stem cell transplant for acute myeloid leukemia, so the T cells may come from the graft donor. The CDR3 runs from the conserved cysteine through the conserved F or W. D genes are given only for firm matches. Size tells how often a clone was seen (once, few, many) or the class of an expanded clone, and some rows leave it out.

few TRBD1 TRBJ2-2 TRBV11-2 CASSKRQGRTGELFF TGTGCCAGCAGCAAAAGACAGGGCCGCACCGGGGAGCTGTTTTTT
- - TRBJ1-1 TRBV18 CASSPNEAFF TGTGCCAGCTCACCGAATGAAGCTTTCTTT
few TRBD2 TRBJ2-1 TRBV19 CASSIAGTRGDEQFF TGTGCCAGTAGTATAGCTGGGACTAGAGGGGATGAGCAGTTCTTC
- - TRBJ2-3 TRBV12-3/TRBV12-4 CASNFDTQYF TGTGCCAGCAATTTCGATACGCAGTATTTT
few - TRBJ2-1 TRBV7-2 CASSLAFSYNEQFF TGTGCCAGCAGCTTAGCATTCTCCTACAATGAGCAGTTCTTC
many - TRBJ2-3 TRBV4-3 CASSQDSLRTDTQYF TGCGCCAGCAGCCAAGATTCCCTTCGCACAGATACGCAGTATTTT
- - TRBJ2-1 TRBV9 CAIRRGSSYNEQFF TGTGCCATCCGTCGTGGGAGCTCCTACAATGAGCAGTTCTTC
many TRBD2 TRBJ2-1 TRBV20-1 CSARRLAGGDEQFF TGCAGTGCTAGACGGCTAGCGGGAGGGGATGAGCAGTTCTTC
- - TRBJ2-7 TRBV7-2 CASSLLIWGDSYEQYF TGTGCCAGCAGCTTATTGATTTGGGGAGATTCCTACGAGCAGTACTTC
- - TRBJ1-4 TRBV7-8 CASSSYNEKLFF TGTGCCAGCAGCTCGTACAATGAAAAACTGTTTTTT
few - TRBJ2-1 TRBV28 CASSSITGRFF TGTGCCAGCAGTTCAATCACAGGGAGGTTCTTC
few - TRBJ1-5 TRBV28 CASRIAMAGGRNQPQHF TGTGCCAGCAGGATCGCAATGGCGGGGGGCCGCAATCAGCCCCAGCATTTT
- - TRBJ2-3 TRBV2 CASSEARRGVIDTQYF TGTGCCAGCAGTGAAGCTCGGAGAGGAGTGATAGATACGCAGTATTTT
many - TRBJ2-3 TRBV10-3 CAISEGAGTDTQYF TGTGCCATCAGTGAGGGGGCCGGTACCGATACGCAGTATTTT
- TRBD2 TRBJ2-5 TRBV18 CASSPLPGLAGEETQYF TGTGCCAGCTCACCACTCCCTGGACTAGCGGGAGAAGAGACCCAGTACTTC
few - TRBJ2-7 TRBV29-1 CSVARTESYEQYF TGCAGCGTTGCCAGGACAGAGTCCTACGAGCAGTACTTC
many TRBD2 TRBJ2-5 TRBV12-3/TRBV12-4 CASTPGGSSRETQYF TGTGCCAGCACCCCGGGCGGGAGTAGTAGGGAGACCCAGTACTTC
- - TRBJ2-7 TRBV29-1 CSVGRGQTYEQYF TGCAGCGTGGGCCGCGGACAGACCTACGAGCAGTACTTC
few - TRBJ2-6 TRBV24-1 CATSDQTDSGANVLTF TGTGCCACCAGTGACCAGACAGACTCTGGGGCCAACGTCCTGACTTTC
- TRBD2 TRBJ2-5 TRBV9 CASNTGLAGVETQYF TGTGCCAGCAACACGGGACTAGCGGGAGTAGAGACCCAGTACTTC
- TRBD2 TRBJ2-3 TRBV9 CASSVALAGADTQYF TGTGCCAGCAGCGTAGCACTAGCGGGAGCAGATACGCAGTATTTT
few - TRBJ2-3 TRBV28 CASSSGADTQYF TGTGCCAGCAGTTCCGGGGCAGATACGCAGTATTTT
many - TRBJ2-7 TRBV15 CATSREGSSYEQYF TGTGCCACCAGCAGAGAGGGGAGCTCCTACGAGCAGTACTTC
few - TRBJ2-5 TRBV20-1 CSARRVISQETQYF TGCAGTGCCCGTCGTGTCATTTCACAAGAGACCCAGTACTTC
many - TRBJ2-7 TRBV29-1 CSVGPGLLSYEQYF TGCAGCGTCGGACCGGGACTCCTCTCCTACGAGCAGTACTTC
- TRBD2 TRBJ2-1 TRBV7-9 CASSQGLERFF TGTGCCAGCAGCCAGGGACTAGAGCGGTTCTTC
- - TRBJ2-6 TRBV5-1 CASSPSAGTGANVLTF TGCGCCAGCAGCCCCTCGGCAGGCACTGGGGCCAACGTCCTGACTTTC
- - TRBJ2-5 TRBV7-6 CASSLGTGRFETQYF TGTGCCAGCAGCTTAGGTACAGGGCGGTTTGAGACCCAGTACTTC
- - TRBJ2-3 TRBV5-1 CASRRIGTEYTDTQYF TGCGCCAGCCGACGCATCGGGACGGAATACACAGATACGCAGTATTTT
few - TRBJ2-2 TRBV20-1 CSARDHGENKAGELFF TGCAGTGCTAGAGATCACGGGGAGAACAAGGCCGGGGAGCTGTTTTTT
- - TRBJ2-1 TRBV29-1 CSVAVPGFNYNEQFF TGCAGCGTTGCTGTTCCGGGATTTAACTACAATGAGCAGTTCTTC
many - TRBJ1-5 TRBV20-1 CSARDEQPYSNQPQHF TGCAGTGCTAGAGATGAACAGCCCTATAGCAATCAGCCCCAGCATTTT
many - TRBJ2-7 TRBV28 CASHYSGTVYEQYF TGTGCCAGCCATTACTCCGGGACCGTCTACGAGCAGTACTTC
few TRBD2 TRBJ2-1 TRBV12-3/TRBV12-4 CASSLGGGLAGNEQFF TGTGCCAGCAGTTTAGGGGGGGGTCTCGCCGGCAATGAGCAGTTCTTC
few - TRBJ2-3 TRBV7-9 CASSLKEWIDTQYF TGTGCCAGCAGCTTAAAGGAATGGATAGATACGCAGTATTTT
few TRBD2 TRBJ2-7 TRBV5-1 CASSLEGTTPYEQYF TGCGCCAGCAGCTTGGAGGGGACTACTCCCTACGAGCAGTACTTC
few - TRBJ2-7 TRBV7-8 CASTLEREQYF TGTGCCAGCACCTTAGAACGGGAGCAGTACTTC
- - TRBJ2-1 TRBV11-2 CASSRTSNPYNEQFF TGTGCCAGCAGCCGTACTAGCAACCCCTACAATGAGCAGTTCTTC
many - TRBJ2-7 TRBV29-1 CSVGDSSYEQYF TGCAGCGTTGGGGATAGCTCCTACGAGCAGTACTTC
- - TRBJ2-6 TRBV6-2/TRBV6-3 CASSYFPPGHHSSGANVLTF TGTGCCAGCAGTTACTTTCCCCCGGGACATCATAGCTCTGGGGCCAACGTCCTGACTTTC
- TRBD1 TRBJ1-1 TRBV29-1 CSGRQGQNTEAFF TGCAGCGGGAGACAGGGACAGAACACTGAAGCTTTCTTT
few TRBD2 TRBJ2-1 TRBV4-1 CASSQDGPGTSRSFLINEQFF TGCGCCAGCAGCCAAGATGGTCCCGGGACTAGCAGGTCATTTTTAATCAATGAGCAGTTCTTC
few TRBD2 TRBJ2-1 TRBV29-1 CSVAASGSGNEQFF TGCAGCGTTGCGGCTAGCGGGAGCGGGAATGAGCAGTTCTTC